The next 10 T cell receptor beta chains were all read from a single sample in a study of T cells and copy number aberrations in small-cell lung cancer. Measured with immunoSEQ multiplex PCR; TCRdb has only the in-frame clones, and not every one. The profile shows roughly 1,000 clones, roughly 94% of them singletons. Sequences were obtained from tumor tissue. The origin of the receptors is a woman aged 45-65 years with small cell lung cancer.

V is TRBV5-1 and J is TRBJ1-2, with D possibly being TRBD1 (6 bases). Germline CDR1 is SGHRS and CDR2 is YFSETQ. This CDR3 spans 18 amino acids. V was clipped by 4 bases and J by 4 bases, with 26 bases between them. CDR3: CASSPHRHREAWSYGYTF. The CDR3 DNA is TGCGCCAGCAGCCCCCATCGCCACAGGGAGGCTTGGAGCTATGGCTACACCTTC. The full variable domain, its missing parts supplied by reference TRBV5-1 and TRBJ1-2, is KAGVTQTPRYLIKTRGQQVTLSCSPISGHRSVSWYQQTPGQGLQFLFEYFSETQRNKGNFPGRFSGRQFSNSRSEMNVSTLELGDSALYLCASSPHRHREAWSYGYTFGSGTRLTVV.

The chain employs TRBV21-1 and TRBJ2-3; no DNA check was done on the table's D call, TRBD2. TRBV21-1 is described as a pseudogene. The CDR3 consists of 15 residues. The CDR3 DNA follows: TGTGCCAGCAGCATATGGGGGGGCCTCACAGATACGCAGTATTTT. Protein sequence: CASSIWGGLTDTQYF.

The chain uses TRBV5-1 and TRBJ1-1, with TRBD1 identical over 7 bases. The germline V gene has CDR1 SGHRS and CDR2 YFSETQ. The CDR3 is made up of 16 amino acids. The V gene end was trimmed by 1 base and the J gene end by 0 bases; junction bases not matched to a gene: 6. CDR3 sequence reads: CASSLRAGGMNTEAFF. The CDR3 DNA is TGCGCCAGCAGCTTGAGAGCAGGGGGTATGAACACTGAAGCTTTCTTT.

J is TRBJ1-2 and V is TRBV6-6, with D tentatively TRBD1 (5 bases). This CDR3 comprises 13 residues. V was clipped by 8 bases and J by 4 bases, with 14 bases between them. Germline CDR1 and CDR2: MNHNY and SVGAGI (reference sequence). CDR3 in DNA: TGTGCCAGCTCTCTCGGGGCGGCCTATGGCTACACCTTC. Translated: CASSLGAAYGYTF.

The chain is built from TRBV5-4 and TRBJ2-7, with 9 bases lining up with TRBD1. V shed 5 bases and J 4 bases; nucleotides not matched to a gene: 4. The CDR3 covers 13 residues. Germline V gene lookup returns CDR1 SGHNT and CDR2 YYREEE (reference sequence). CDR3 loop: CASSWGQGYEQYF. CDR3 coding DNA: TGTGCCAGCAGTTGGGGACAGGGTTACGAGCAGTACTTC.

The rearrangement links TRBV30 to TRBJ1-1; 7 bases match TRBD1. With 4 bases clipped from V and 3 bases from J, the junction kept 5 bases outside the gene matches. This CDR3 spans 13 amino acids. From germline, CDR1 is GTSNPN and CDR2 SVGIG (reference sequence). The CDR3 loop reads CAWKPTGDTEAFF. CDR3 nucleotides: TGTGCCTGGAAACCAACAGGGGACACTGAAGCTTTCTTT.

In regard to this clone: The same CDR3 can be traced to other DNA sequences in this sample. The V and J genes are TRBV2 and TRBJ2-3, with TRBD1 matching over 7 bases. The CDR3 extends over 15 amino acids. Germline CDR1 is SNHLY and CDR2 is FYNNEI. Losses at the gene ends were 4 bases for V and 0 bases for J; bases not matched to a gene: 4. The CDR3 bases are TGTGCCAGCAGTGGGGGGACAGCTAGCACAGATACGCAGTATTTT. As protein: CASSGGTASTDTQYF.

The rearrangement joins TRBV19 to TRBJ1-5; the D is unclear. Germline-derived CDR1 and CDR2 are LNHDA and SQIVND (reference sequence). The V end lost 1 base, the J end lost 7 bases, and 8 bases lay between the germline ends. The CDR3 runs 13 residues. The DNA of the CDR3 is TGTGCCAGTAGTATAGCGAGGGCCCAGCCCCAGCATTTT. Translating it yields CASSIARAQPQHF.

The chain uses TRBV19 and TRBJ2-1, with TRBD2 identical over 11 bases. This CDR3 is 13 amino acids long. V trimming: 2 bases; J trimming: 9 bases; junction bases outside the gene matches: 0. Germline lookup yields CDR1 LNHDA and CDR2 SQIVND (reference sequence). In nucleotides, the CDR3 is TGTGCCAGTAGTATAACTAGCGGGGGTGAGCAGTTCTTC. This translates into CASSITSGGEQFF.

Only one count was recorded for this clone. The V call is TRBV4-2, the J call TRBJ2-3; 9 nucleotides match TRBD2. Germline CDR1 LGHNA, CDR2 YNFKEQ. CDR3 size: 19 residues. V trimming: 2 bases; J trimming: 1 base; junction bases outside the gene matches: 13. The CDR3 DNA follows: TGTGCCAGCAGCCAACGAGAGGGGGGACTAGCCTTTGGCACAGATACGCAGTATTTT. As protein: CASSQREGGLAFGTDTQYF.